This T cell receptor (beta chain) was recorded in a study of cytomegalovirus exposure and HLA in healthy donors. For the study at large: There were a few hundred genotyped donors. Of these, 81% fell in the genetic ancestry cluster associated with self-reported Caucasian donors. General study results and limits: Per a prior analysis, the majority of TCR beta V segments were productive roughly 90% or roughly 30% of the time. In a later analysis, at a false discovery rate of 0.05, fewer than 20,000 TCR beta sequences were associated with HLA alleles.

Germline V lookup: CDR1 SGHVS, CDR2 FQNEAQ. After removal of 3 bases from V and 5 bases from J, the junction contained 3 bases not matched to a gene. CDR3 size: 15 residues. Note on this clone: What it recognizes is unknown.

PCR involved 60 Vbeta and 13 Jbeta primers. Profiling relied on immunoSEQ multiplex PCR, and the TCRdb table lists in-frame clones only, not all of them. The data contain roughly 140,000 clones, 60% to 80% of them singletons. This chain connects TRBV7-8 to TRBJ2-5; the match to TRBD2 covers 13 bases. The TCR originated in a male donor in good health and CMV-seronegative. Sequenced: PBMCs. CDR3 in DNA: TGTGCCAGCAGCTTCGGACTAGCGGGAGTGGAGACCCAGTACTTC. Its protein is CASSFGLAGVETQYF.